This entry features one T cell receptor beta chain sequence. Its antigen is not known. This entry belongs to a study of T cells in Graves' hyperthyroidism and ophthalmopathy. General observations from the study: A 13 V-J model separated ophthalmopathy from stable hyperthyroidism.

A lack of ophthalmopathy progression within 18 months defined stable Graves' hyperthyroidism. Patients were aged 18 to 65, had disease duration under 2 months, and had newly diagnosed hyperthyroidism. Reasons for excluding patients were uncontrolled infection, other autoimmune disease, pregnancy or lactation. RNA transcripts served as the template for amplifying TCR beta CDR3 regions. The study used the HTBI primer set for a first-round RT-PCR of the TCR CDR3. TCRdb called the multiplex PCR reads again in MiXCR, with one record for every CDR3 protein. The table has approximately 370,000 distinct CDR3 sequences, 15% seen once. V lost 6 bases, J lost 7 bases, and 7 bases lay in between. CDR3 length: 10 residues. Germline V gene data show CDR1 as DFQATT and CDR2 as SNEGSKA (reference sequence).

The TCR was taken from a young woman with Graves' hyperthyroidism. Sequencing used blood. This chain joins TRBV20-1 and TRBJ2-1; no reliable D call. The CDR3 loop is CSADKNEQFF. DNA for the CDR3: TGCAGTGCAGATAAAAATGAGCAGTTCTTC.